This is a list of T cell receptor beta chains from one sample in a study of vaccination effects on CD4 cells after COVID-19. Their antigens are not known. Assay: immunoSEQ multiplex PCR; the TCRdb copy retains only in-frame clones and omits some. Here the sample spans 30,000 to 35,000 clones, roughly 73% being singletons. The source material was CD4+ T cells from PBMCs cultured with HCoV-OC43 spike peptides, sampled before COVID-19 vaccination. The receptors stem from a human donor who received a COVID-19 vaccine. Each CDR3 is given with its conserved first and last residue. A D gene is named only where the DNA matches it firmly. Size tells how often a clone was seen (once, few, many) or the class of an expanded clone, and some rows leave it out.

TRBJ1-5,-,-,TRBV5-6,TGTGCCAGCAGCTGGTCCCCTAGCAATCAGCCCCAGCATTTT,CASSWSPSNQPQHF
TRBJ2-2,-,-,TRBV7-9,TGTGCCAGCAGCTTAACCGGACGTACCGGGGAGCTGTTTTTT,CASSLTGRTGELFF
TRBJ2-4,TRBD1,once,TRBV7-8,TGTGCCAGCAGCTTAGTTAACAGGGGCCAGCTGAACGCAGCCAAAAACATTCAGTACTTC,CASSLVNRGQLNAAKNIQYF
TRBJ1-5,-,few,TRBV6-2/TRBV6-3,TGTGCCAGCAGTTACGACAGCAATCAGCCCCAGCATTTT,CASSYDSNQPQHF
TRBJ2-7,TRBD1,few,TRBV5-4,TGTGCCAGCAGCTTTGACAGGGGCGGCGAGCAGTACTTC,CASSFDRGGEQYF
TRBJ2-2,TRBD1,-,TRBV4-2,TGTGCCAGCAGCCAAGACCCCCGGACAGGGGGCGCGGGCGGGGAGCTGTTTTTT,CASSQDPRTGGAGGELFF
TRBJ2-3,TRBD2,once,TRBV5-4,TGTGCCAGCAGGCTAGCGGGCCCTGCTAGCACAGATACGCAGTATTTT,CASRLAGPASTDTQYF
TRBJ1-1,-,-,TRBV6-5,TGTGCCAGCAGTCAAACGCGGACGAACACTGAAGCTTTCTTT,CASSQTRTNTEAFF
TRBJ2-1,-,-,TRBV28,TGTGCCAGCAGTTTGCCGGGAGCCCCATACAATGAGCAGTTCTTC,CASSLPGAPYNEQFF
TRBJ1-2,-,-,TRBV3-1/TRBV3-2,TGTGCCAGCAGCCCGATTGGGACTGCACGGTTGGGGTATGGCTACACCTTC,CASSPIGTARLGYGYTF
TRBJ2-3,TRBD2,few,TRBV27,TGTGCCAGCAGTTCCCGGACTAGCGGGAGTCGGTACACAGATACGCAGTATTTT,CASSSRTSGSRYTDTQYF
TRBJ1-2,-,-,TRBV12-3/TRBV12-4,TGTGCCAGCAGTTCCCCCTATGGCTACACCTTC,CASSSPYGYTF
TRBJ2-5,-,-,TRBV6-2/TRBV6-3,TGTGCCAGCAGTTATGGAGGGGCTAAGACCCAGTACTTC,CASSYGGAKTQYF
TRBJ1-2,TRBD1,few,TRBV27,TGTGCCAGCAGTTTGGGGACAGCCTATGGCTACACCTTC,CASSLGTAYGYTF
TRBJ2-7,TRBD1,-,TRBV28,TGTGCCAGCAGATCGGACAGGGGCCACTACGAGCAGTACTTC,CASRSDRGHYEQYF
TRBJ1-5,-,-,TRBV12-3/TRBV12-4,TGTGCCAGCAGTTTTAGGGGCAATCAGCCCCAGCATTTT,CASSFRGNQPQHF
TRBJ1-5,-,-,TRBV19,TGTGCCAGTAGAAAGGGGCAGCTCAATCAGCCCCAGCATTTT,CASRKGQLNQPQHF
TRBJ2-7,TRBD1,-,TRBV11-2,TGTGCCAGCAGCAGGGGACAGGGGGTGATTGACTACGAGCAGTACTTC,CASSRGQGVIDYEQYF
TRBJ1-1,-,-,TRBV28,TGTGCCAGCAGCGGGGGCTCGGACACTGAAGCTTTCTTT,CASSGGSDTEAFF
TRBJ2-7,TRBD1,few,TRBV28,TGTGCCAGCAGGCCGGGACAGGGGTCCTACGAGCAGTACTTC,CASRPGQGSYEQYF
TRBJ2-1,TRBD2,-,TRBV5-4,TGTGCCAGCAGCTCGCCTGTTAGCGGGAGGAGTGAGCAGTTCTTC,CASSSPVSGRSEQFF
TRBJ1-1,-,-,TRBV3-1/TRBV3-2,TGTGCCAGCAGCCAAGCCGGGGTGGCTGAAGCTTTCTTT,CASSQAGVAEAFF
TRBJ1-2,TRBD1,-,TRBV10-1,TGCGCCAGCAGTGAGTCGGCAGGGGGGACTAACTATGGCTACACCTTC,CASSESAGGTNYGYTF
TRBJ2-5,TRBD2,-,TRBV5-4,TGTGCCAGCAGCTCCGGACTAGCACTAGGCCAAGAGACCCAGTACTTC,CASSSGLALGQETQYF
TRBJ2-3,-,-,TRBV19,TGTGCCAGTAGTCCGACCTTTGGGGCAGATACGCAGTATTTT,CASSPTFGADTQYF
TRBJ1-2,-,once,TRBV10-3,TGTGCCAGTCGTGGGGGGACCAACTATGGCTACACCTTC,CASRGGTNYGYTF
TRBJ1-1,TRBD1,-,TRBV6-5,TGTGCCAGCAGTTACTCGGGACAGGGGGATACTGAAGCTTTCTTT,CASSYSGQGDTEAFF
TRBJ2-1,-,-,TRBV19,TGTGCCAGTAATCAGCGGGCGACGTCCAATGAGCAGTTCTTC,CASNQRATSNEQFF
TRBJ2-1,-,-,TRBV7-2,TGTGCCAGCAGCCTGACTGGAGGTCACGTCAATGAGCAGTTCTTC,CASSLTGGHVNEQFF
TRBJ2-4,TRBD1,-,TRBV4-2,TGTGCCAGCAGCCAAGATGTAGCCACAGGGGGCGGTGGCATTCAGTACTTC,CASSQDVATGGGGIQYF
TRBJ1-1,-,few,TRBV6-5,TGTGCCAGCAGGCTGCGGGGGGCGAATACGCCTGAAGCTTTCTTT,CASRLRGANTPEAFF
TRBJ1-2,-,-,TRBV5-1,TGCGCCAGCAGCCCCGGCGGGGGGGCCCTCTATGGCTACACCTTC,CASSPGGGALYGYTF
TRBJ1-5,-,-,TRBV6-5,TGTGCCAGCAGTTACTCGCGGAGTGGAGGGGCCCAGCATTTT,CASSYSRSGGAQHF
TRBJ2-7,TRBD2,few,TRBV5-4,TGTGCCAGCAGCTTTCACATGACTAGCGGGATATACGAGCAGTACTTC,CASSFHMTSGIYEQYF
TRBJ1-4,-,-,TRBV7-9,TGTGCCAGCACCATGGCAGGGGCGAATGAAAAACTGTTTTTT,CASTMAGANEKLFF
TRBJ2-3,TRBD2,-,TRBV7-2,TGTGCCAGCAGCTTAGGACCTCGTAGCGGGAGGCTTGGAGATACGCAGTATTTT,CASSLGPRSGRLGDTQYF
TRBJ2-1,TRBD2,-,TRBV5-1,TGCGCCAGCAGCTTAGCGGGAGTCTACAATGAGCAGTTCTTC,CASSLAGVYNEQFF
TRBJ1-2,TRBD1,-,TRBV7-8,TGTGCCAGCAGCTTAGCCCCGACAGGGGATAACTATGGCTACACCTTC,CASSLAPTGDNYGYTF
TRBJ2-7,-,once,TRBV27,TGTGCCAGCAGTCGGAGGGGTAAGGCTGGCCACGAGCAGTACTTC,CASSRRGKAGHEQYF
TRBJ2-3,-,once,TRBV2,TGTGCCAGCAGGTACCCAAACCGGGGCCCCAGCACAGATACGCAGTATTTT,CASRYPNRGPSTDTQYF
TRBJ1-2,-,once,TRBV7-2,TGTGCCAGCAGCTTCAACCTTGGCAGGGGCTCTGGCTACACCTTC,CASSFNLGRGSGYTF
TRBJ1-5,TRBD1,-,TRBV15,TGTGCCACCAGCAGGCACAGGGGGCCGGAGCCCCAGCATTTT,CATSRHRGPEPQHF
TRBJ2-3,TRBD2,-,TRBV6-5,TGTGCCAGCAGCACGCCCGGTGCGGGAGCAGATACGCAGTATTTT,CASSTPGAGADTQYF
TRBJ2-7,-,few,TRBV5-4,TGTGCCAGCAGCTTGGAGGCAGGGGCTTCCTACGAGCAGTACTTC,CASSLEAGASYEQYF
TRBJ2-3,-,-,TRBV2,TGTGCCAGCAGTGAGGTTCAGGGGCAAAGAGATACGCAGTATTTT,CASSEVQGQRDTQYF
TRBJ1-5,-,-,TRBV30,TGTGCCTGGAGTACCGGGATCGGGGGCAATCAGCCCCAGCATTTT,CAWSTGIGGNQPQHF
TRBJ2-7,TRBD2,-,TRBV7-2,TGTGCCAGCAGCTTACTTGCGGGGGATAGCTACGAGCAGTACTTC,CASSLLAGDSYEQYF
TRBJ1-3,TRBD1,few,TRBV30,TGTGCCTGGAGAGACACAGGGGCAGGAAACACCATATATTTT,CAWRDTGAGNTIYF